This is a list of T cell receptor beta chains from one sample in a study of PD-L1 blockade in urothelial cancer. The table came from immunoSEQ multiplex PCR; TCRdb's copy has only in-frame clones and leaves some out. The table has tens of thousands of clones, 81% seen once. Sequenced here: PBMCs, sampled around atezolizumab (anti-PD-L1) treatment. The receptors stem from a man between 65 and 85 years old with urothelial cancer. Both conserved end residues are part of each CDR3. The D gene is left open where the match is weak. Size tells how often a clone was seen (once, few, many) or the class of an expanded clone, and some rows leave it out.

cdr3_aa: CASTGVRSGNTIYF; cdr3_nt: TGTGCCAGCACGGGGGTACGCTCTGGAAACACCATATATTTT; v_call: TRBV2; clone_size: .; j_call: TRBJ1-3; d_call: .
cdr3_aa: CASSFFREKGDNEQFF; cdr3_nt: TGTGCCAGCAGTTTTTTCCGGGAAAAGGGAGACAATGAGCAGTTCTTC; v_call: TRBV6-5; clone_size: .; j_call: TRBJ2-1; d_call: .
cdr3_aa: CASSESFRGGDTEAFF; cdr3_nt: TGTGCCAGCAGTGAATCGTTTAGGGGTGGGGACACTGAAGCTTTCTTT; v_call: TRBV6-1; clone_size: many; j_call: TRBJ1-1; d_call: .
cdr3_aa: CATSGVWDSSNEQFF; cdr3_nt: TGTGCCACCAGCGGAGTGTGGGACAGTAGCAATGAGCAGTTCTTC; v_call: TRBV15; clone_size: .; j_call: TRBJ2-1; d_call: TRBD1
cdr3_aa: CASSADRGINEKLFF; cdr3_nt: TGTGCCAGCAGTGCGGACAGGGGGATTAATGAAAAACTGTTTTTT; v_call: TRBV25-1; clone_size: .; j_call: TRBJ1-4; d_call: TRBD1
cdr3_aa: CASSVGSGSYEQYF; cdr3_nt: TGTGCCAGCAGCGTAGGGAGCGGCTCCTACGAGCAGTACTTC; v_call: TRBV9; clone_size: .; j_call: TRBJ2-7; d_call: .
cdr3_aa: CASNTQRGQQPQHF; cdr3_nt: TGTGCCAGCAACACCCAGAGGGGACAGCAGCCCCAGCATTTT; v_call: TRBV2; clone_size: .; j_call: TRBJ1-5; d_call: TRBD1
cdr3_aa: CASSSTGAGTEAFF; cdr3_nt: TGTGCCAGCAGCTCGACAGGGGCGGGGACTGAAGCTTTCTTT; v_call: TRBV11-2; clone_size: .; j_call: TRBJ1-1; d_call: TRBD1
cdr3_aa: CASSRDRGGDQPQHF; cdr3_nt: TGTGCCAGCAGTCGGGACAGGGGGGGTGATCAGCCCCAGCATTTT; v_call: TRBV28; clone_size: once; j_call: TRBJ1-5; d_call: TRBD1
cdr3_aa: CATSRDSEYEQYF; cdr3_nt: TGTGCCACCAGCAGAGATAGCGAATACGAGCAATACTTC; v_call: TRBV15; clone_size: .; j_call: TRBJ2-7; d_call: .
cdr3_aa: CATKPSLAGVYEQCF; cdr3_nt: TGTGCCACCAAGCCCTCATTGGCGGGGGTGTACGAGCAGTGCTTC; v_call: TRBV28; clone_size: .; j_call: TRBJ2-7; d_call: TRBD2
cdr3_aa: CASGEDSLRGTEAFF; cdr3_nt: TGTGCCAGCGGAGAGGACAGCTTAAGAGGGACTGAAGCTTTCTTT; v_call: TRBV7-2; clone_size: .; j_call: TRBJ1-1; d_call: .
cdr3_aa: CASSREGIDEQFF; cdr3_nt: TGTGCCAGCTCGAGGGAGGGCATTGATGAGCAGTTCTTC; v_call: TRBV6-5; clone_size: once; j_call: TRBJ2-1; d_call: TRBD2
cdr3_aa: CASSIFPGRSTEAFF; cdr3_nt: TGTGCCAGTAGTATATTTCCGGGAAGGTCCACTGAAGCTTTCTTT; v_call: TRBV19; clone_size: .; j_call: TRBJ1-1; d_call: .
cdr3_aa: CASTLGGNEKLFF; cdr3_nt: TGTGCCAGCACCCTCGGGGGTAATGAAAAACTGTTTTTT; v_call: TRBV11-2; clone_size: .; j_call: TRBJ1-4; d_call: .
cdr3_aa: CASSRRTDPQETQYF; cdr3_nt: TGTGCCAGCAGCCGCCGGACAGATCCCCAAGAGACCCAGTACTTC; v_call: TRBV7-2; clone_size: .; j_call: TRBJ2-5; d_call: .
cdr3_aa: CASSFLPTGGNTGELFF; cdr3_nt: TGTGCCAGCAGCTTCCTCCCCACAGGGGGCAACACCGGGGAGCTGTTTTTT; v_call: TRBV5-5; clone_size: .; j_call: TRBJ2-2; d_call: TRBD1
cdr3_aa: CASSYSGDRYNEKLFF; cdr3_nt: TGTGCCAGCAGTTACTCGGGGGACAGGTATAATGAAAAACTGTTTTTT; v_call: TRBV6-5; clone_size: .; j_call: TRBJ1-4; d_call: TRBD1
cdr3_aa: CASSGVDSRSYEQYF; cdr3_nt: TGTGCCAGCAGCGGTGTGGACAGTCGCTCCTACGAGCAGTACTTC; v_call: TRBV7-9; clone_size: .; j_call: TRBJ2-7; d_call: .
cdr3_aa: CASSYSSPGTGELFF; cdr3_nt: TGTGCCAGCAGTTACTCTTCCCCGGGTACCGGGGAGCTGTTTTTT; v_call: TRBV6-5; clone_size: .; j_call: TRBJ2-2; d_call: .
cdr3_aa: CASSRQGGGNEQFF; cdr3_nt: TGTGCCAGCAGCCGACAGGGGGGGGGTAATGAGCAGTTCTTC; v_call: TRBV21-1; clone_size: once; j_call: TRBJ2-1; d_call: .
cdr3_aa: CASSLTGDTYEQYF; cdr3_nt: TGTGCCAGCAGCTTGACGGGGGATACGTACGAGCAGTACTTC; v_call: TRBV5-4; clone_size: .; j_call: TRBJ2-7; d_call: .
cdr3_aa: CASSSWTSGRAYNEQFF; cdr3_nt: TGTGCCAGCAGTTCATGGACTAGCGGGAGGGCTTACAATGAGCAGTTCTTC; v_call: TRBV27; clone_size: once; j_call: TRBJ2-1; d_call: TRBD2
cdr3_aa: CASADTGASTGELFF; cdr3_nt: TGCGCCAGCGCGGACACAGGAGCCTCCACCGGGGAGCTGTTTTTT; v_call: TRBV5-1; clone_size: few; j_call: TRBJ2-2; d_call: .
cdr3_aa: CSVTGSPNPYEQYF; cdr3_nt: TGCAGCGTTACCGGGTCGCCTAACCCCTACGAGCAGTACTTC; v_call: TRBV29-1; clone_size: .; j_call: TRBJ2-7; d_call: .
cdr3_aa: CASTPSGGETQYF; cdr3_nt: TGTGCCAGCACTCCATCCGGGGGGGAGACCCAGTACTTC; v_call: TRBV11-1; clone_size: many; j_call: TRBJ2-5; d_call: TRBD2
cdr3_aa: CASSPPELAEYNNEQFF; cdr3_nt: TGCGCCAGCAGCCCCCCTGAACTAGCGGAGTATAACAATGAGCAGTTCTTC; v_call: TRBV4-1; clone_size: .; j_call: TRBJ2-1; d_call: TRBD2
cdr3_aa: CASSLLSGEETQYF; cdr3_nt: TGTGCCAGCAGCTTGCTATCAGGGGAAGAGACCCAGTACTTC; v_call: TRBV7-2; clone_size: .; j_call: TRBJ2-5; d_call: .
cdr3_aa: CASSPLRRDLTEAFF; cdr3_nt: TGTGCCAGCAGCCCTTTGCGGCGGGATCTAACTGAAGCTTTCTTT; v_call: TRBV7-2; clone_size: .; j_call: TRBJ1-1; d_call: .
cdr3_aa: CASSVVDGGSSGNTIYF; cdr3_nt: TGTGCCAGCAGCGTAGTCGACGGTGGGAGCTCTGGAAACACCATATATTTT; v_call: TRBV9; clone_size: .; j_call: TRBJ1-3; d_call: .
cdr3_aa: CASSLAPGGIPQHF; cdr3_nt: TGTGCCAGCAGCTTGGCCCCCGGGGGGATACCCCAGCATTTT; v_call: TRBV5-6; clone_size: .; j_call: TRBJ1-5; d_call: .
cdr3_aa: CASSRGVENTEAFF; cdr3_nt: TGTGCCAGTAGTAGGGGGGTGGAGAACACTGAAGCTTTCTTT; v_call: TRBV19; clone_size: .; j_call: TRBJ1-1; d_call: .
cdr3_aa: CASSLRGSGTYNEQFF; cdr3_nt: TGTGCCAGCAGCCTTCGGGGGAGCGGGACCTACAATGAGCAGTTCTTC; v_call: TRBV11-2; clone_size: .; j_call: TRBJ2-1; d_call: TRBD2
cdr3_aa: CASSLGTGANEQYF; cdr3_nt: TGTGCCAGCAGCTTGGGGACAGGGGCGAACGAGCAGTACTTC; v_call: TRBV5-5; clone_size: once; j_call: TRBJ2-7; d_call: TRBD1
cdr3_aa: CASGPPPAWEAEQFF; cdr3_nt: TGTGCTAGTGGTCCTCCGCCCGCCTGGGAGGCTGAGCAGTTCTTC; v_call: TRBV12-5; clone_size: .; j_call: TRBJ2-1; d_call: .
cdr3_aa: CASSQDRTSGRYEQFF; cdr3_nt: TGCGCCAGCAGCCAAGATCGCACTAGCGGGAGGTATGAGCAGTTCTTC; v_call: TRBV4-3; clone_size: .; j_call: TRBJ2-1; d_call: TRBD2
cdr3_aa: CASSLLGAQGYGYTF; cdr3_nt: TGTGCCAGCAGTTTATTGGGGGCGCAGGGCTATGGCTACACCTTC; v_call: TRBV27; clone_size: .; j_call: TRBJ1-2; d_call: .
cdr3_aa: CASSHLRLAGVETQYF; cdr3_nt: TGTGCCAGCAGTCACCTCCGACTAGCGGGGGTAGAGACCCAGTACTTC; v_call: TRBV28; clone_size: .; j_call: TRBJ2-5; d_call: TRBD2
cdr3_aa: CASSYIASTDTQYF; cdr3_nt: TGTGCCAGCAGTTACATAGCTAGCACAGATACGCAGTATTTT; v_call: TRBV6-6; clone_size: .; j_call: TRBJ2-3; d_call: .
cdr3_aa: CASSSRTGRAYNEQFF; cdr3_nt: TGTGCCAGCAGCTCCAGGACCGGGAGGGCCTACAATGAGCAGTTCTTC; v_call: TRBV7-8; clone_size: .; j_call: TRBJ2-1; d_call: TRBD2
cdr3_aa: CASSLASGSYNEQFF; cdr3_nt: TGTGCCAGCAGTTTAGCTAGCGGATCCTACAATGAGCAGTTCTTC; v_call: TRBV27; clone_size: .; j_call: TRBJ2-1; d_call: TRBD2
cdr3_aa: CASSQPGGFYGFEQYF; cdr3_nt: TGCGCCAGCAGCCAGCCAGGAGGGTTTTACGGTTTCGAGCAGTACTTC; v_call: TRBV4-1; clone_size: .; j_call: TRBJ2-7; d_call: .
cdr3_aa: CASSLDQGWAEAFF; cdr3_nt: TGCGCCAGCAGCTTGGATCAGGGTTGGGCTGAAGCTTTCTTT; v_call: TRBV5-1; clone_size: .; j_call: TRBJ1-1; d_call: .
cdr3_aa: CASSLAGGVETQYF; cdr3_nt: TGTGCCAGCAGCCTCGCGGGGGGCGTTGAGACCCAGTACTTC; v_call: TRBV11-2; clone_size: .; j_call: TRBJ2-5; d_call: TRBD2